One sample yielded the 10 T cell receptor beta chains listed below, sequenced in a study of blood T cell repertoires in COVID-19 (TCRdb year 2020). To prepare the library, the immunoSEQ multiplex PCR assay was applied. Entries here come from immuneACCESS through TCRdb and include only in-frame sequences with V and J called. Some clones fail to appear in such tables; in the studies checked, an unresolved V gene covers under half of the shortfall, and the cause of the remainder is unknown. The sample table records 85,000 to 90,000 clones; more than 75% of these occur just once. About 1.2% of the sample rests with the top ten. Sequences were obtained from peripheral blood. The receptor source for this set is a woman older than 75 with acute or convalescent COVID-19.

Regarding this clone: In the same sample, other DNA sequences code for this CDR3. This chain joins TRBV7-9 and TRBJ1-1; D is unclear. Trimming stripped 3 bases from V and 0 bases from J, with 2 bases between. The CDR3 has 12 amino acids. Germline V gives CDR1 SEHNR, CDR2 FQNEAQ (reference sequence). In DNA form, the CDR3 reads TGTGCCAGCAGCTTTATGAACACTGAAGCTTTCTTT. Translated: CASSFMNTEAFF.

This clone has more than one count but fewer than ten. The CDR3 reads CAISEGGADSNQPQHF. The CDR3 DNA reads as TGTGCCATCAGTGAGGGTGGGGCCGATAGCAATCAGCCCCAGCATTTT. The gene calls are TRBV10-3 and TRBJ1-5; perhaps TRBD1 as D (5 bases). With 2 bases removed from V and 0 bases from J, the gap between germline ends came to 11 bases. The CDR3 runs 16 residues. CDR1 ENHRY and CDR2 SYGVKD come from the germline V gene.

The gene calls are TRBV28 and TRBJ2-7, with 10 bases that match TRBD2. The length of the CDR3 is 15 residues. Germline CDR1 is MDHEN and CDR2 is SYDVKM. The V gene end was trimmed by 7 bases and the J gene end by 4 bases; junction bases not matched to a gene: 10. In DNA, the CDR3 is TGTGCCAGCACTTATCGACTAGCGGGCCCATACGAGCAGTACTTC. Residues: CASTYRLAGPYEQYF.

This chain joins TRBV6-1 and TRBJ1-4; 8 bases match TRBD1. The CDR3 loop spans 14 amino acids. The junction had 5 bases not matched to a gene; V was cut back by 7 bases and J by 4 bases. Germline CDR1 is MNHNS and CDR2 is SASEGT. The CDR3 sequence: CASNYRGYNEKLFF. In DNA form, the CDR3 reads TGTGCCAGCAATTACAGGGGGTATAATGAAAAACTGTTTTTT.

The V and J genes are TRBV6-5 and TRBJ2-3; 7 bases agree with TRBD2. The CDR3 runs 15 residues. Losses at the gene ends were 6 bases for V and 2 bases for J; bases not matched to a gene: 8. In germline, CDR1 is MNHEY, CDR2 SVGAGI. This chain's CDR3 is CASRGLAELTDTQYF. CDR3 bases: TGTGCCAGCAGGGGGCTAGCGGAGCTCACAGATACGCAGTATTTT.

The chain joins TRBV12-5 to TRBJ2-3, with TRBD1 identical over 12 bases. The CDR3 has 17 residues. V dropped 0 bases and J dropped 4; count of bases not matched to a gene: 5. Germline V lookup: CDR1 LGHNT, CDR2 FRNRAP. The CDR3 DNA is TGTGCTAGTGGTTTGGTACTTGGGACAGGGGGCGCAGATACGCAGTATTTT. This gives the protein CASGLVLGTGGADTQYF. Combining the CDR3 with reference TRBV12-5 and TRBJ2-3 gives the whole variable domain DARVTQTPRHKVTEMGQEVTMRCQPILGHNTVFWYRQTMMQGLELLAYFRNRAPLDDSGMPKDRFSAEMPDATLATLKIQPSEPRDSAVYFCASGLVLGTGGADTQYFGPGTRLTVL.

The chain links TRBV24-1 to TRBJ1-1, with D possibly being TRBD1 (6 bases). The CDR3 is 13 residues long. Trimming pared 7 bases from V and 0 bases from J, leaving 8 bases between. The V gene's germline CDR1 is KGHDR and CDR2 SFDVKD. In DNA form, the CDR3 reads TGTGCCACCAGGGGGACATTGAACACTGAAGCTTTCTTT. Translated, it gives CATRGTLNTEAFF.

The chain couples TRBV14 to TRBJ1-6; 9 bases align to TRBD1. The CDR3 covers 18 residues. The trim removed 2 bases at V and 7 bases at J, leaving 12 bases unmatched. CDR1 is SGHDN, CDR2 FVKESK, per germline. CDR3 residues: CASSQLRGTGIRNSPLHF. The CDR3 nucleotides read TGTGCCAGCAGCCAACTCAGGGGGACAGGGATTCGGAATTCACCCCTCCACTTT.

The gene calls are TRBV6-1 and TRBJ1-2; 9 bases fit TRBD1. The CDR3 covers 13 residues. CDR1 MNHNS and CDR2 SASEGT come from the germline V gene. The trim removed 6 bases at V and 8 bases at J, leaving 7 bases unmatched. The CDR3 spells CASRLQGARGYTF. In DNA, the CDR3 is TGTGCCAGCAGGTTACAGGGGGCTCGGGGCTACACCTTC.

This sequence joins TRBV3-1 (or the pseudogene TRBV3-2) and TRBJ2-3; 8 bases fit TRBD2. V dropped 4 bases and J dropped 4; count of bases not matched to a gene: 4. CDR1 LGHDT and CDR2 YNNKEL come from the germline V gene (reference sequence). The CDR3 runs to 14 residues. The CDR3 is CASSPFGGADTQYF. CDR3 coding DNA: TGTGCCAGCAGCCCATTCGGGGGGGCAGATACGCAGTATTTT.